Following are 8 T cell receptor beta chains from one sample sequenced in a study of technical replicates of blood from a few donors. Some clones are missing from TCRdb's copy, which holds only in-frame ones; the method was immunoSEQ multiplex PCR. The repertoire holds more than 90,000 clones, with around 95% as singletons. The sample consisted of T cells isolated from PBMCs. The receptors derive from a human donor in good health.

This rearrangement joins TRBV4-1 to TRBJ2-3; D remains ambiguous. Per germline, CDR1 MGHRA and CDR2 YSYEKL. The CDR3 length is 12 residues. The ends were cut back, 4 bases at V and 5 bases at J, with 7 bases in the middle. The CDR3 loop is CASSRSLDTQYF. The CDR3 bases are TGCGCCAGCAGCCGAAGCTTAGATACGCAGTATTTT.

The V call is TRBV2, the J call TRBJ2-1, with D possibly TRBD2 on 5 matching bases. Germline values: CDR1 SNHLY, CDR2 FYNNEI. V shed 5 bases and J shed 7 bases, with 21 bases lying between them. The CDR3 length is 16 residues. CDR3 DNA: TGTGCCAGCAGTTACCTTCGGGGTCAAGTTATGAATGAGCAGTTCTTC. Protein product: CASSYLRGQVMNEQFF.

The CDR3 is CASSSPGLGSHEQFF. As DNA, the CDR3 is TGTGCCAGCAGCTCCCCGGGACTAGGGAGCCATGAGCAGTTCTTC. The chain combines TRBV5-5 with TRBJ2-1, with TRBD2 matching over 8 bases. CDR3 length: 15 residues. Trimming took 3 bases from V and 8 from J; bases not matched to a gene: 10. From germline, CDR1 is SGHKS and CDR2 YYEKEE (reference sequence). Together with reference TRBV5-5 and TRBJ2-1, the CDR3 gives the full variable domain: DAGVTQSPTHLIKTRGQQVTLRCSPISGHKSVSWYQQVLGQGPQFIFQYYEKEERGRGNFPDRFSARQFPNYSSELNVNALLLGDSALYLCASSSPGLGSHEQFFGPGTRLTVL.

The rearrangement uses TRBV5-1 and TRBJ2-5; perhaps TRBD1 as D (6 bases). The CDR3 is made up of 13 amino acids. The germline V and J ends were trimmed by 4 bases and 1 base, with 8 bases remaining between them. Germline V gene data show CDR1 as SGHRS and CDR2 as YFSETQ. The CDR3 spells CASSQGGQETQYF. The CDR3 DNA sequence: TGCGCCAGCAGCCAAGGGGGCCAAGAGACCCAGTACTTC.

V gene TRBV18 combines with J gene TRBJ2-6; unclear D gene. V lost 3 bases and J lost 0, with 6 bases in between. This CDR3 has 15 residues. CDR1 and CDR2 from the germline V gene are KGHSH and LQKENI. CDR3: CASSPGLSGANVLTF. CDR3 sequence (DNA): TGTGCCAGCTCACCGGGCCTCTCTGGGGCCAACGTCCTGACTTTC. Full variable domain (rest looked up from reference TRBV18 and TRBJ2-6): NAGVMQNPRHLVRRRGQEARLRCSPMKGHSHVYWYRQLPEEGLKFMVYLQKENIIDESGMPKERFSAEFPKEGPSILRIQQVVRGDSAAYFCASSPGLSGANVLTFGAGSRLTVL.

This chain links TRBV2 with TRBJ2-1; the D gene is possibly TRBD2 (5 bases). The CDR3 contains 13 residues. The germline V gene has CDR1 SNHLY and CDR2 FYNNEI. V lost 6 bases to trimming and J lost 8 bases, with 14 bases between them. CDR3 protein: CASRDGVGYEQFF. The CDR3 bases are TGTGCCAGCAGGGACGGGGTTGGTTATGAGCAGTTCTTC.

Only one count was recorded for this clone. CDR3 in DNA: TGTGCCAGCAGCTTCGCGGGGGGAGAAAAACTGTTTTTT. It is translated as CASSFAGGEKLFF. The rearrangement uses TRBV5-4 and TRBJ1-4; D is perhaps TRBD1 (5 bases). V was pared by 2 bases and J by 8 bases, with 10 bases between. The CDR3 contains 13 residues. Per the germline V gene, CDR1 is SGHNT and CDR2 is YYREEE (reference sequence).

CDR3 nucleotide sequence: TGTGCCAGCAGCACGTACAGGGACACTGAAGCTTTCTTT. Translation gives CASSTYRDTEAFF. J is TRBJ1-1 and V is TRBV11-3; TRBD1 might be the D (6 bases). CDR1 is SGHNT, CDR2 YENEEA, per germline. Between the trimmed V and J ends, which lost 5 bases and 3 bases, there was a span of 10 bases. CDR3 size: 13 residues.